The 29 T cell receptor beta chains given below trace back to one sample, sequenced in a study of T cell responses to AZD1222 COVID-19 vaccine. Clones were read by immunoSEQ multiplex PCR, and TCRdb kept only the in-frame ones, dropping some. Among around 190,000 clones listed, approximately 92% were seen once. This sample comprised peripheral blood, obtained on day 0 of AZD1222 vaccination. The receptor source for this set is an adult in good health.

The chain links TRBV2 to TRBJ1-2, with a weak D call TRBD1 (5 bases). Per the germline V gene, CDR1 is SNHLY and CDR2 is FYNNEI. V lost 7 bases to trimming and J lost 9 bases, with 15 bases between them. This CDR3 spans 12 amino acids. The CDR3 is CASTPGRGSYTF. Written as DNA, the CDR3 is TGTGCCAGCACCCCAGGGAGAGGGAGCTACACCTTC.

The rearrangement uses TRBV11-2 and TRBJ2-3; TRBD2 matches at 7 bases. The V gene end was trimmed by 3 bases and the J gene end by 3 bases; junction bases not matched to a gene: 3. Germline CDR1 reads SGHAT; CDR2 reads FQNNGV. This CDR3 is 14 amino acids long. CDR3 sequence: CASSLGGVTDTQYF. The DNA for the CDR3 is TGTGCCAGCAGCTTGGGAGGGGTGACAGATACGCAGTATTTT.

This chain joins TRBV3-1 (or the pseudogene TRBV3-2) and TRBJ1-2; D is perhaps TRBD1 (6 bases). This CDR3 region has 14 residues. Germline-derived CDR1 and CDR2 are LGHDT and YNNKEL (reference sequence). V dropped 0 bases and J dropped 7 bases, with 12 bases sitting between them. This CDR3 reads CASSQDTGAGGYTF. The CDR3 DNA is TGTGCCAGCAGCCAAGACACGGGGGCGGGTGGCTACACCTTC.

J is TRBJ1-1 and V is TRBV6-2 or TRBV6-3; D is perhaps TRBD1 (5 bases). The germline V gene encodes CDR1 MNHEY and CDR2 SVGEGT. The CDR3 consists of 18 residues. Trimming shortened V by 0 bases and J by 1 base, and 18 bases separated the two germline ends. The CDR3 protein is CASSYSMRTRSPNTEAFF. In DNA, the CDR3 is TGTGCCAGCAGTTACTCGATGCGGACAAGGAGCCCGAACACTGAAGCTTTCTTT.

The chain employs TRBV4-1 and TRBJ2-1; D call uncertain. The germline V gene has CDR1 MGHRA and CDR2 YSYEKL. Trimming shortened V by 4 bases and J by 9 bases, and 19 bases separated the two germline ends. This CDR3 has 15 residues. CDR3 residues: CASSPLRAVRVEQFF. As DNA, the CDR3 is TGCGCCAGCAGCCCTTTACGTGCCGTCCGGGTTGAGCAGTTCTTC.

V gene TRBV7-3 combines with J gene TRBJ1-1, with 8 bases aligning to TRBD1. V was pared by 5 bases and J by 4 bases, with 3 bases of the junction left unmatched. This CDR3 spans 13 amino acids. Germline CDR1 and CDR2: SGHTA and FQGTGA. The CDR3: CASSRDRGTEAFF. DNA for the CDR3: TGTGCCAGCAGCCGAGACAGGGGCACTGAAGCTTTCTTT.

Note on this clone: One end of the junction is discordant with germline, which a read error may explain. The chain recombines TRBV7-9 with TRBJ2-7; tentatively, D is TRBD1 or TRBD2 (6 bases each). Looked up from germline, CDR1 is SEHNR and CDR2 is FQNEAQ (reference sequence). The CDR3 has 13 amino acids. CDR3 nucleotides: TGTGCCAGCAGCTTAGAAGGCGGGGACACCCGAAACTTC. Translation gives CASSLEGGDTRNF.

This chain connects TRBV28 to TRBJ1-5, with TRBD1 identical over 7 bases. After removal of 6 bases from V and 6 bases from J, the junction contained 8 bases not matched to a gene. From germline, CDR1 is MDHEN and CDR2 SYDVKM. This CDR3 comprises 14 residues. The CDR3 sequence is CASSKGQEGQPQHF. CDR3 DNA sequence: TGTGCCAGCAGCAAAGGACAGGAGGGTCAGCCCCAGCATTTT.

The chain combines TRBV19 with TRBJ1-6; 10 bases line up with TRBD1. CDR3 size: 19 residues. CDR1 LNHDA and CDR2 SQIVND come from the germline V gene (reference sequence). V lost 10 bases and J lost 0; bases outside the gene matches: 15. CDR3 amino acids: CATKPGDRGFNSYNSPLHF. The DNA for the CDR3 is TGTGCCACCAAGCCCGGGGACAGGGGTTTTAACTCCTATAATTCACCCCTCCACTTT.

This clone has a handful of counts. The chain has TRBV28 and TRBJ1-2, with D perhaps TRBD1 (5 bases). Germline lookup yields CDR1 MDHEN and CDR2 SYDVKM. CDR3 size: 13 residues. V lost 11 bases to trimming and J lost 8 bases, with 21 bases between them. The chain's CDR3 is CAVPDAGPGGYTF. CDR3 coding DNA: TGTGCCGTCCCCGATGCGGGACCTGGAGGCTACACCTTC.

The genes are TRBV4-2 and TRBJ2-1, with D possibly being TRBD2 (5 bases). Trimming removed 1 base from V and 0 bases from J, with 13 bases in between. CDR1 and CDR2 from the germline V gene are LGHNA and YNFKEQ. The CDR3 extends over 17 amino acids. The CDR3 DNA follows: TGTGCCAGCAGCCAAGGGGCAGGACTTAGCTCCTACAATGAGCAGTTCTTC. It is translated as CASSQGAGLSSYNEQFF.

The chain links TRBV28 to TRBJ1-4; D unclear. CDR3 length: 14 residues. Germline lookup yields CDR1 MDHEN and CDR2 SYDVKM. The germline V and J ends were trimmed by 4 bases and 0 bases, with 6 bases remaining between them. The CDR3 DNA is TGTGCCAGCAGTTCGGGATCAACTAATGAAAAACTGTTTTTT. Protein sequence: CASSSGSTNEKLFF.

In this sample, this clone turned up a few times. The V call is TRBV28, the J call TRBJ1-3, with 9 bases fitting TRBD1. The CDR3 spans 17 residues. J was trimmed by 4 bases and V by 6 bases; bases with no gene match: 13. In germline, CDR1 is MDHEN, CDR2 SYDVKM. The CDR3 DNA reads TGTGCCAGCAGGTCCCCGGGACAGGGACGGAACGGAAACACCATATATTTT. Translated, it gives CASRSPGQGRNGNTIYF.

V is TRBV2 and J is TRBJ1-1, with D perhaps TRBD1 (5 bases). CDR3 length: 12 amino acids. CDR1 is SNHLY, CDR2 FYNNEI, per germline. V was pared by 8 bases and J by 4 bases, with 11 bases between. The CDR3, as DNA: TGTGCCAGCGCCGGGGGGGGCACTGAAGCTTTCTTT. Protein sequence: CASAGGGTEAFF. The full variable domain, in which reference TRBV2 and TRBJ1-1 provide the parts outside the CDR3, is EPEVTQTPSHQVTQMGQEVILRCVPISNHLYFYWYRQILGQKVEFLVSFYNNEISEKSEIFDDQFSVERPDGSNFTLKIRSTKLEDSAMYFCASAGGGTEAFFGQGTRLTVV.

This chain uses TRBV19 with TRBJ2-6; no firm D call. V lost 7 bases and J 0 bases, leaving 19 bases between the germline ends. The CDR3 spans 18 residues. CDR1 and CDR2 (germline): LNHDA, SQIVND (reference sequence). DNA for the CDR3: TGTGCCAGTAAAGGTGCTGGTGTCGCCTCCTCTGGGGCCAACGTCCTGACTTTC. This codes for CASKGAGVASSGANVLTF.

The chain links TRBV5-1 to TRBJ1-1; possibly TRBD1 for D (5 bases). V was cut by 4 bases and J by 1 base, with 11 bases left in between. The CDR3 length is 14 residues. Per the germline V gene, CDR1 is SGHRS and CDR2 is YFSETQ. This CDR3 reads CASSPRDPNTEAFF. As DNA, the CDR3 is TGCGCCAGCAGCCCCCGGGACCCGAACACTGAAGCTTTCTTT.

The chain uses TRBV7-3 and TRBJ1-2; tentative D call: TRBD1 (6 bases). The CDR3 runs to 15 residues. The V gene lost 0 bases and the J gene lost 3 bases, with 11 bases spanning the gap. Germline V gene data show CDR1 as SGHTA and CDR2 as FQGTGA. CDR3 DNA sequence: TGTGCCAGCAGCTTAACCGAGGGGGGGTACTATGGCTACACCTTC. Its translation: CASSLTEGGYYGYTF.

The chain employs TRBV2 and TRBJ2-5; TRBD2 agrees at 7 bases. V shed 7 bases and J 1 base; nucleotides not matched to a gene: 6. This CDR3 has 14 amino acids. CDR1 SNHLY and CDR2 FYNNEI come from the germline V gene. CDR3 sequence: CASIMRGTQETQYF. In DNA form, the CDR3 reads TGTGCCAGCATCATGCGGGGGACCCAAGAGACCCAGTACTTC.

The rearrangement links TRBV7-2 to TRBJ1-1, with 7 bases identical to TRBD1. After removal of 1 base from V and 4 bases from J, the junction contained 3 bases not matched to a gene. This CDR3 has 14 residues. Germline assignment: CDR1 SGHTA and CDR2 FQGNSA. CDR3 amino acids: CASSLEGTVTEAFF. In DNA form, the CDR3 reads TGTGCCAGCAGCTTAGAGGGGACAGTCACTGAAGCTTTCTTT.

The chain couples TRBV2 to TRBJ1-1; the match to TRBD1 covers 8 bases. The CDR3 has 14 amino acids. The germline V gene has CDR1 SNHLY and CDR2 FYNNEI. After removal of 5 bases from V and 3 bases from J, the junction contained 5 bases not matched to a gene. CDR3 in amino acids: CASSRQGIDTEAFF. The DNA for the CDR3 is TGTGCCAGCAGTCGACAGGGGATTGACACTGAAGCTTTCTTT.

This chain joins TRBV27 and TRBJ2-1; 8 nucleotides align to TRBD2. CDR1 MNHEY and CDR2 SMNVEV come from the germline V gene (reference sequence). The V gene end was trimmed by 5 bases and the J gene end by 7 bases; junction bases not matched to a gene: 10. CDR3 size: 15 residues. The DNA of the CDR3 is TGTGCCAGCAGTCAGACAAGCGGGGGAGGGAATGAGCAGTTCTTC. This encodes CASSQTSGGGNEQFF.

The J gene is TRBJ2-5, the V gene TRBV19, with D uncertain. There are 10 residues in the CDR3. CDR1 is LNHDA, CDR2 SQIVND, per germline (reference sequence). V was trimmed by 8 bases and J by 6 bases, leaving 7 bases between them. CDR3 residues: CASGAKTQYF. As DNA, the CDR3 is TGTGCCAGTGGCGCGAAGACCCAGTACTTC.

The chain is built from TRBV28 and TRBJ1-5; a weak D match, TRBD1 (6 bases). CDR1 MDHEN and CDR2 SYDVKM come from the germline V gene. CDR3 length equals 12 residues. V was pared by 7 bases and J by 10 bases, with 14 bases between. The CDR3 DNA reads TGTGCCAGCACCGATTACAGGGTTCCCCAGCATTTT. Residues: CASTDYRVPQHF. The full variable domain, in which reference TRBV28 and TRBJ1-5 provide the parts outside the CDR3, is DVKVTQSSRYLVKRTGEKVFLECVQDMDHENMFWYRQDPGLGLRLIYFSYDVKMKEKGDIPEGYSVSREKKERFSLILESASTNQTSMYLCASTDYRVPQHFGDGTRLSIL.

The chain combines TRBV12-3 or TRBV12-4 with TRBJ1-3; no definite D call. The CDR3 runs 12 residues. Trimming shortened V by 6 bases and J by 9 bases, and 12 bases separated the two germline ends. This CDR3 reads CASSLQGSTIYF. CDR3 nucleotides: TGTGCCAGCAGCCTCCAAGGGAGCACCATATATTTT.

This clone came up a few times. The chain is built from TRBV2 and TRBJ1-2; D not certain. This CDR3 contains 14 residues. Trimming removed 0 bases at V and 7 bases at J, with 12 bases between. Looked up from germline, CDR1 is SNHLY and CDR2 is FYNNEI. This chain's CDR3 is CASSEALSGLGYTF. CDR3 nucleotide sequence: TGTGCCAGCAGTGAAGCGCTGTCCGGTCTTGGCTACACCTTC.

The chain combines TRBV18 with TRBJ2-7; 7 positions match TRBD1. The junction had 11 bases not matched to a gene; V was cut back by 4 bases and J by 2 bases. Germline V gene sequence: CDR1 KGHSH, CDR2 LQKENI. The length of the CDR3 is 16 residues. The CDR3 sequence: CASSLSGTAPTYEQYF. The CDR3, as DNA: TGTGCCAGCTCACTCTCCGGGACAGCCCCCACCTACGAGCAGTACTTC.

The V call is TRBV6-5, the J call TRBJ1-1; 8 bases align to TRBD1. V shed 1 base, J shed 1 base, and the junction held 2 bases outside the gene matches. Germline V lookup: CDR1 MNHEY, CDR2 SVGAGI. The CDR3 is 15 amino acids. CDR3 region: CASSYYGTGNTEAFF. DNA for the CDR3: TGTGCCAGCAGTTACTACGGGACAGGGAACACTGAAGCTTTCTTT.

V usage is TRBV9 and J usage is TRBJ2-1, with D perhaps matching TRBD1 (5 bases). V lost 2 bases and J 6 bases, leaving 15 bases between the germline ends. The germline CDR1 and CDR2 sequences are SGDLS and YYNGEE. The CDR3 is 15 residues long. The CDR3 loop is CASSVQAVGANEQFF. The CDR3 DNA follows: TGTGCCAGCAGCGTTCAGGCCGTAGGGGCCAATGAGCAGTTCTTC.

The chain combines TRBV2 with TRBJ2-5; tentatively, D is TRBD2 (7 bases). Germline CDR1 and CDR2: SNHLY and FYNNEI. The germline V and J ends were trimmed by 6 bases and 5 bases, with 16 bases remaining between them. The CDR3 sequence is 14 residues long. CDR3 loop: CASRRGGAAETQYF. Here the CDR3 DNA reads TGTGCCAGCAGGAGAGGGGGGGCGGCGGAGACCCAGTACTTC.